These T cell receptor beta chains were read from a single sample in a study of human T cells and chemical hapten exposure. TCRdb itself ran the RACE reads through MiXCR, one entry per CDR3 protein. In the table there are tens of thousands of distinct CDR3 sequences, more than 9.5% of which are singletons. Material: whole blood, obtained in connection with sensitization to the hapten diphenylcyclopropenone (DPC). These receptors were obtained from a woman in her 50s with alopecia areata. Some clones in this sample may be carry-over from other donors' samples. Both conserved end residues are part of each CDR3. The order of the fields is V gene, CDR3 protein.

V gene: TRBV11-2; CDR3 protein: CASSLVLGMGNEQFF
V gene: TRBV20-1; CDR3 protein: CSARDLGEDTQYF
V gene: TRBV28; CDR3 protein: CASYRQSPYEQYF
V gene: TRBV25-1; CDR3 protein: CASSDVLAGRDTQYF
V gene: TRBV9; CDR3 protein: CASSVKPNTEAFF
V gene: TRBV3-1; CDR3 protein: CASSQDFARPSREAFF
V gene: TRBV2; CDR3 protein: CASSDGGPSSYNSPLHF
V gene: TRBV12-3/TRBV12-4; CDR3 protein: CASSTSITRPEQYF
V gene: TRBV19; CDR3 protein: CASSLAGELQETQYF
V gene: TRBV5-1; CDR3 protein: CASRAQVTQETQYF
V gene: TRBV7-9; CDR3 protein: CASSLGLAGRRGTDTQYF
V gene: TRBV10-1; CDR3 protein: CASSESRKGEQYF
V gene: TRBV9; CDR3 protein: CASGTTDTQYF
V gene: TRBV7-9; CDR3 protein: CASSFSGGTYEQYF
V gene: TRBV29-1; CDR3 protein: CSVQPNTEAFF
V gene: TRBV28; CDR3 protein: CASSSPGIQYF
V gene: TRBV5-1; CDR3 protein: CASSPNQGLGETQYF
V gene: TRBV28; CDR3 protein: CASSSSLTGDYEQYF
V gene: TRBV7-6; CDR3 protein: CASSLDTNEGARQHF
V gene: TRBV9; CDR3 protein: CASSPGTGGMKNIQYF
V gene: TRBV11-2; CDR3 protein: CASSSFEGARDTGELFF
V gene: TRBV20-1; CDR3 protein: CSAAGGVISNQPQHF
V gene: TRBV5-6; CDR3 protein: CASSFPAGGPETQYF
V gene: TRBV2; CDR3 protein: CASSLGSRGPGGELFF
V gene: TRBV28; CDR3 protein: CASSGGQGNSPLHF
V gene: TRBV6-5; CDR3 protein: CASSPGTYNSPLHF
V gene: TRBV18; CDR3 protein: CASSPRTGVRTEAFF
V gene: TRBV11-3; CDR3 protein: CASSLDQAGSSSYNEQFF
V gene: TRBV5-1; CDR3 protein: CASSLAPPGPEAFF
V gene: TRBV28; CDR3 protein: CASSQQGDNGYTF
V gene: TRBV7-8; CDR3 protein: CASRPHREVEEQYF
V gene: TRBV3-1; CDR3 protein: CASSPGTAGSMNTEAFF
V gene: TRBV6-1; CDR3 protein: CASGDFNYGYTF
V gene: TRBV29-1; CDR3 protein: CSVAWVNYGYTF
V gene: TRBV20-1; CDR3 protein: CSALTGTQETQYF
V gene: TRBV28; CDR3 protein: CATTGLNTEAFF
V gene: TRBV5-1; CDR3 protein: CASSLAGGMNTEAFF
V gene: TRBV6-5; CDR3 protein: CASSYDSYYGYTF